Each of the 30 T cell receptor beta chains below was sequenced from the same sample in a study of OX40 agonist ivuxolimab in advanced cancers. Method: immunoSEQ multiplex PCR; TCRdb's copy keeps in-frame clones and lacks some. Counted here are approximately 100,000 clones, around 88% occurring once; the ten biggest clones make up approximately 0.5%. The sample here was CD4+ or CD8+ T cells sorted from blood, taken in a trial of the OX40 agonist ivuxolimab. Receptors were obtained from an adult with an advanced solid tumor such as melanoma, head and neck, liver or kidney cancer.

The chain carries TRBV27 and TRBJ1-1, with 7 positions matching TRBD1. Germline V CDR1 and CDR2: MNHEY, SMNVEV (reference sequence). The CDR3 runs to 15 residues. Losses at the gene ends were 5 bases for V and 2 bases for J; bases not matched to a gene: 8. CDR3 region: CASSILRDRNTEAFF. CDR3 nucleotides: TGTGCCAGCAGTATCCTCCGGGACAGAAACACTGAAGCTTTCTTT.

The chain links TRBV25-1 to TRBJ1-4; possible D gene TRBD1, 5 bases. Trimming took off 8 bases at V and 8 bases at J, with 15 bases between the two ends. There are 13 residues in the CDR3. From germline, CDR1 is MGHDK and CDR2 SYGVNS. The CDR3 reads CASRGEEWEKLFF. The DNA for the CDR3 is TGTGCCAGCCGAGGGGAGGAATGGGAAAAACTGTTTTTT. The full variable domain, its missing parts supplied by reference TRBV25-1 and TRBJ1-4, is EADIYQTPRYLVIGTGKKITLECSQTMGHDKMYWYQQDPGMELHLIHYSYGVNSTEKGDLSSESTVSRIRTEHFPLTLESARPSHTSQYLCASRGEEWEKLFFGSGTQLSVL.

J is TRBJ1-4 and V is TRBV5-4, with a possible D match to TRBD1 (6 bases). The CDR3 consists of 15 residues. Trimming left V 1 base short and J 8 bases short, with 15 bases between. The V gene's germline CDR1 is SGHNT and CDR2 YYREEE (reference sequence). DNA of the CDR3: TGTGCCAGCAGCTTGTCGGGGGGCATCGGCGAAAAACTGTTTTTT. It translates to CASSLSGGIGEKLFF.

This chain joins TRBV5-4 and TRBJ2-2; possibly TRBD2 for D (6 bases). CDR1 is SGHNT and CDR2 is YYREEE in the germline V gene (reference sequence). With 0 bases removed from V and 4 bases from J, the gap between germline ends came to 16 bases. CDR3 length equals 17 residues. CDR3 amino acids: CASSLAGSLGGTGELFF. The CDR3 DNA follows: TGTGCCAGCAGCTTGGCTGGGTCCCTCGGGGGCACCGGGGAGCTGTTTTTT. Combining the CDR3 with reference TRBV5-4 and TRBJ2-2 gives the whole variable domain ETGVTQSPTHLIKTRGQQVTLRCSSQSGHNTVSWYQQALGQGPQFIFQYYREEENGRGNFPPRFSGLQFPNYSSELNVNALELDDSALYLCASSLAGSLGGTGELFFGEGSRLTVL.

This chain uses TRBV11-3 with TRBJ2-7, with D possibly matching TRBD1 (5 bases). Per the germline V gene, CDR1 is SGHNT and CDR2 is YENEEA. V dropped 11 bases and J dropped 1 base, with 12 bases sitting between them. This CDR3 is 12 amino acids long. CDR3 sequence (DNA): TGTGCCTCATCTCAGGGTTCCTACGAGCAGTACTTC. Translation gives CASSQGSYEQYF.

This chain joins TRBV4-1 and TRBJ1-1; D not resolved. Germline CDR1 is MGHRA and CDR2 is YSYEKL. V gave up 0 bases and J gave up 0 bases, with 20 bases separating them. This CDR3 spans 19 amino acids. The CDR3, as DNA: TGCGCCAGCAGCCAAGATTCTTCCGACGTAATACGGATGAACACTGAAGCTTTCTTT. Protein product: CASSQDSSDVIRMNTEAFF.

The genes are TRBV19 and TRBJ2-7; possible D gene TRBD1, 6 bases. Germline CDR1 LNHDA, CDR2 SQIVND (reference sequence). This CDR3 is 14 amino acids long. The germline V and J ends were trimmed by 8 bases and 1 base, with 15 bases remaining between them. The CDR3 is CASGTPGSSYEQYF. The CDR3 bases are TGTGCCAGTGGGACACCAGGATCGTCCTACGAGCAGTACTTC.

This chain links TRBV5-1 with TRBJ2-2; D is perhaps TRBD1 (6 bases). This CDR3 spans 14 amino acids. CDR1 is SGHRS and CDR2 is YFSETQ in the germline V gene. V was cut by 4 bases and J by 7 bases, with 14 bases left in between. The CDR3 is CASSGQGRGGELFF. The CDR3 DNA is TGCGCCAGCAGCGGGCAGGGGCGAGGCGGGGAGCTGTTTTTT.

The genes are TRBV6-5 and TRBJ2-5, with 7 bases that match TRBD2. The CDR3 has 14 amino acids. The ends lost 7 bases at V and 5 bases at J; junction bases unmatched: 10. Germline V CDR1 and CDR2: MNHEY, SVGAGI. The CDR3 reads CASKRAGVGETQYF. The CDR3 nucleotides read TGTGCCAGCAAACGCGCGGGGGTGGGGGAGACCCAGTACTTC.

This clone was found once. The chain links TRBV7-2 to TRBJ1-1; TRBD1 agrees at 7 bases. CDR3 length: 13 residues. Germline lookup yields CDR1 SGHTA and CDR2 FQGNSA. Losses at the gene ends were 3 bases for V and 10 bases for J; bases not matched to a gene: 8. Here the CDR3 DNA reads TGTGCCAGCAGCTTTGTATGGACAGGAAGAGCTTTCTTT. This gives the protein CASSFVWTGRAFF.

V usage is TRBV7-9 and J usage is TRBJ1-3, with D unresolved. The germline CDR1 and CDR2 sequences are SEHNR and FQNEAQ (reference sequence). Trimming shortened V by 0 bases and J by 8 bases, and 8 bases separated the two germline ends. This CDR3 has 13 amino acids. CDR3 in amino acids: CASSLAGSDTIYF. The CDR3 DNA reads as TGTGCCAGCAGCTTAGCTGGCAGTGACACCATATATTTT.

This sequence joins TRBV6-1 and TRBJ1-2; 11 nucleotides agree with TRBD1. The CDR3 is made up of 13 amino acids. Germline-derived CDR1 and CDR2 are MNHNS and SASEGT. Trimming removed 6 bases from V and 8 bases from J; junction bases left unmatched: 5. The CDR3 sequence: CASREGQGGGYTF. The CDR3 region has the DNA TGTGCCAGCAGAGAGGGACAGGGGGGCGGCTACACCTTC.

J is TRBJ2-5 and V is TRBV5-4, with D maybe TRBD1 (6 bases). Germline V CDR1 and CDR2: SGHNT, YYREEE (reference sequence). Trimming removed 3 bases at V and 6 bases at J, with 15 bases between. This CDR3 spans 14 amino acids. CDR3 coding DNA: TGTGCCAGCAGCTCGCAGGGGAATAGCCAGACCCAGTACTTC. This translates into CASSSQGNSQTQYF.

The rearrangement links TRBV11-2 to TRBJ2-1; D is unresolved. V shed 0 bases and J shed 10 bases, with 7 bases lying between them. This CDR3 has 12 residues. The germline V gene encodes CDR1 SGHAT and CDR2 FQNNGV. The CDR3 DNA reads TGTGCCAGCAGCTTAGATGCCACCGAGCAGTTCTTC. It yields the protein CASSLDATEQFF.

CDR3 DNA sequence: TGCAGCGTTGGGGCGCAGGCTAACTATGGCTACACCTTC. Protein sequence: CSVGAQANYGYTF. V and J are TRBV29-1 and TRBJ1-2; D unclear. This CDR3 is built from 13 residues. Between the trimmed V and J ends, which lost 4 bases and 0 bases, there was a span of 9 bases. Per the germline V gene, CDR1 is SQVTM and CDR2 is ANQGSEA.

This clone was counted a few times. The chain is built from TRBV6-1 and TRBJ1-5, with 7 bases that match TRBD1. There are 15 residues in the CDR3. The junction had 7 bases not matched to a gene; V was cut back by 4 bases and J by 4 bases. Germline V gene lookup returns CDR1 MNHNS and CDR2 SASEGT. In DNA, the CDR3 is TGTGCCAGCAGTGTATCGGGACAGAATAATCAGCCCCAGCATTTT. It encodes CASSVSGQNNQPQHF.

The chain links TRBV5-4 to TRBJ1-6; D uncertain. The CDR3 consists of 15 residues. V gave up 9 bases and J gave up 4 bases, with 17 bases separating them. CDR1 and CDR2 (germline): SGHNT, YYREEE (reference sequence). DNA for the CDR3: TGTGCCACCCAGTATATGAGTGGGTATAATTCACCCCTCCACTTT. Amino acids: CATQYMSGYNSPLHF. Variable domain in full (rest from reference TRBV5-4 and TRBJ1-6): ETGVTQSPTHLIKTRGQQVTLRCSSQSGHNTVSWYQQALGQGPQFIFQYYREEENGRGNFPPRFSGLQFPNYSSELNVNALELDDSALYLCATQYMSGYNSPLHFGNGTRLTVT.

The chain is built from TRBV18 and TRBJ1-2; 8 nucleotides align to TRBD1. CDR3 size: 15 residues. The V and J ends lost 3 bases and 2 bases, in that order; junction bases with no gene match: 5. Germline CDR1 reads KGHSH; CDR2 reads LQKENI. The DNA of the CDR3 is TGTGCCAGCTCACCTTCGGGACAGGAGAACTATGGCTACACCTTC. Its protein is CASSPSGQENYGYTF.

CDR3 sequence: CASGRDRGNGQFF. CDR3 DNA: TGTGCCAGCGGCCGGGACAGGGGGAACGGGCAGTTCTTC. The rearrangement joins TRBV7-2 to TRBJ2-1, with TRBD1 matching 11 bases. CDR3 length: 13 amino acids. The V segment lost 8 bases and the J segment 12 bases; nucleotides outside the gene matches: 9. The germline gives CDR1 SGHTA, CDR2 FQGNSA.

The rearrangement uses TRBV5-1 and TRBJ2-1; D unclear. Germline V gene data show CDR1 as SGHRS and CDR2 as YFSETQ. Between the trimmed V and J ends, which lost 4 bases and 7 bases, there was a span of 9 bases. CDR3 length: 12 amino acids. CDR3 bases: TGCGCCAGCAGCCTACTAACAAATGAGCAGTTCTTC. This sequence encodes CASSLLTNEQFF.

The chain is built from TRBV5-1 and TRBJ1-2; a possible D gene is TRBD1 (5 bases). There are 13 residues in the CDR3. CDR1 SGHRS and CDR2 YFSETQ come from the germline V gene. V was pared by 4 bases and J by 3 bases, with 10 bases between. CDR3 coding DNA: TGCGCCAGCAGCGGGGACTGGGACTATGGCTACACCTTC. Encoded protein: CASSGDWDYGYTF.

Note on this clone: Since no conserved phenylalanine or tryptophan closes the CDR3, a read error is the likely cause. V gene TRBV5-8 combines with J gene TRBJ1-6; D remains ambiguous. Germline CDR1 SGHTS, CDR2 YDEGEE. With 1 base removed from V and 11 bases from J, the gap between germline ends came to 10 bases. This CDR3 is 13 amino acids long. CDR3 in DNA: TGTGCCAGCAGCTTGTCACGGAGTACACCCCTCCACCTT. Its translation is CASSLSRSTPLHL.

The V call is TRBV5-4, the J call TRBJ2-6; D may be TRBD2 (6 bases). This CDR3 has 16 residues. Trimming took 7 bases from V and 2 from J, leaving 16 bases between them. CDR1 and CDR2 from the germline V gene are SGHNT and YYREEE (reference sequence). This CDR3 is CASGVGGSTGANVLTF. CDR3 in DNA: TGTGCCAGCGGAGTGGGGGGTTCCACTGGGGCCAACGTCCTGACTTTC.

For this clone: It is likely a read error, because the conserved phenylalanine at the end of the CDR3 is missing. This sample also contains other DNA sequences that code for the same CDR3. This chain uses TRBV11-2 with TRBJ1-6, with unresolved D. CDR3 length: 13 residues. CDR1 SGHAT and CDR2 FQNNGV come from the germline V gene. V dropped 0 bases and J dropped 7 bases, with 4 bases sitting between them. For the CDR3, the DNA is TGTGCCAGCAGCTTAGATCTAAATTCACCCCTCCACCTT. It specifies CASSLDLNSPLHL.

The chain carries TRBV5-4 and TRBJ2-5; D gene ambiguous. CDR1 and CDR2 (germline): SGHNT, YYREEE (reference sequence). This CDR3 has 15 amino acids. The V gene lost 0 bases and the J gene lost 4 bases, with 13 bases spanning the gap. Here the CDR3 reads CASSLEASGPETQYF. CDR3 DNA sequence: TGTGCCAGCAGCTTGGAGGCTAGTGGTCCAGAGACCCAGTACTTC.

J is TRBJ1-1 and V is TRBV6-5; 7 bases are shared with TRBD1. Germline trimming cut 5 bases from V and 5 bases from J; bases unmatched to any gene: 5. This CDR3 is built from 13 residues. CDR1 is MNHEY and CDR2 is SVGAGI in the germline V gene. The CDR3 region has the DNA TGTGCCAGCAGTGACCAGACAGGGACTGAAGCTTTCTTT. This encodes CASSDQTGTEAFF.

The V and J genes are TRBV6-1 and TRBJ1-1; D gene unclear. The CDR3 spans 13 residues. Trimming took off 8 bases at V and 3 bases at J, with 13 bases between the two ends. Germline V gene lookup returns CDR1 MNHNS and CDR2 SASEGT. CDR3 sequence: CASRWQLDTEAFF. CDR3 sequence (DNA): TGTGCCAGCCGCTGGCAGCTGGACACTGAAGCTTTCTTT.

The V gene is TRBV5-1, the J gene TRBJ2-4; 7 nucleotides match TRBD1. V was clipped by 1 base and J by 9 bases; unmatched bases: 10. Germline V gene data show CDR1 as SGHRS and CDR2 as YFSETQ. This CDR3 is 15 amino acids long. This chain's CDR3 is CASSLTGQVEGIQYF. CDR3 coding DNA: TGCGCCAGCAGCTTGACCGGACAGGTTGAGGGCATTCAGTACTTC.

The genes are TRBV5-1 and TRBJ2-7; D remains ambiguous. Per germline, CDR1 SGHRS and CDR2 YFSETQ. This CDR3 has 13 residues. The V and J ends lost 4 bases and 5 bases respectively, with 13 bases between them. DNA of the CDR3: TGCGCCAGCAGCCTCCCCGACGGAAACGAGCAGTACTTC. Encoded protein: CASSLPDGNEQYF.

The V and J genes are TRBV6-6 and TRBJ2-2; D uncertain. Germline loops: CDR1 MNHNY, CDR2 SVGAGI (reference sequence). CDR3 length: 13 amino acids. The V end lost 6 bases, the J end lost 5 bases, and 10 bases lay between the germline ends. CDR3 bases: TGTGCCAGCAGATCAGGAAGGACCGGGGAGCTGTTTTTT. Amino acid sequence: CASRSGRTGELFF.